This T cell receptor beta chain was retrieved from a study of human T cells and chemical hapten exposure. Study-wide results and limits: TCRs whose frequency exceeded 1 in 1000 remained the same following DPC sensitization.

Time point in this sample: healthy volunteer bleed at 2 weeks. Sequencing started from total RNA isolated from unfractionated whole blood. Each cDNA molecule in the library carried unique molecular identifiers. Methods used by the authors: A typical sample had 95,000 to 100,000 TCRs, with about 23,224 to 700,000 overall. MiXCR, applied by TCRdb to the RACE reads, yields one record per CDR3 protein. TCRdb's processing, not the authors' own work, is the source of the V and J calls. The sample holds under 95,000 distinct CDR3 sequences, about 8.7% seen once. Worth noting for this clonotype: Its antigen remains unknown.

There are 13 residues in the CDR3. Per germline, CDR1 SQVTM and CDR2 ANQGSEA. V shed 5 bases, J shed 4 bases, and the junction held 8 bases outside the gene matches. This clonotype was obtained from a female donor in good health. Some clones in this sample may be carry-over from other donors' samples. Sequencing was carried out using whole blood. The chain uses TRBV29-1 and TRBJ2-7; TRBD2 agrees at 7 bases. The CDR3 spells CSVLGGSGYEQYF. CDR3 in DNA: TGCAGCGTTTTGGGCGGGAGCGGGTACGAGCAGTACTTC.